One and the same sample provided the 20 T cell receptor beta chains below, sequenced in a study of T cell changes during pregnancy in multiple sclerosis. Assay: immunoSEQ multiplex PCR; the TCRdb copy retains only in-frame clones and omits some. This table has 35,000 or so clones, 88% appearing once. The sample consisted of CD4+ T cells from peripheral blood mononuclear cells, taken before pregnancy. Receptors originate from a female donor with multiple sclerosis, enrolled in a pregnancy study.

The chain joins TRBV2 to TRBJ1-3; 7 nucleotides agree with TRBD1. Germline CDR1 and CDR2: SNHLY and FYNNEI. J lost 1 base, V lost 9 bases, and 6 bases had no gene match. The CDR3 covers 14 residues. CDR3 in DNA: TGTGCCAGTATATTGGACAGGTCTGGAAACACCATATATTTT. Translation: CASILDRSGNTIYF.

This sequence joins TRBV6-6 and TRBJ2-3, with D possibly TRBD2 on 5 matching bases. The length of the CDR3 is 13 residues. V was shortened by 8 bases and J by 2 bases, with 11 bases between the two germline ends. Looked up from germline, CDR1 is MNHNY and CDR2 is SVGAGI (reference sequence). In DNA, the CDR3 is TGTGCCAGCGTGAGGGTTTACACAGATACGCAGTATTTT. Translation: CASVRVYTDTQYF.

The chain combines TRBV7-8 with TRBJ2-7; D is ambiguous. The V end lost 1 base, the J end lost 9 bases, and 10 bases lay between the germline ends. Germline CDR1 SGHVS, CDR2 FQNEAQ. There are 12 residues in the CDR3. CDR3 in amino acids: CASSLEHAPQYF. CDR3 DNA: TGTGCCAGCAGCTTAGAGCACGCCCCGCAGTACTTC.

This chain connects TRBV20-1 to TRBJ1-3; possibly TRBD1 for D (5 bases). From germline, CDR1 is DFQATT and CDR2 SNEGSKA (reference sequence). This CDR3 is built from 11 residues. The V end lost 3 bases, the J end lost 8 bases, and 8 bases lay between the germline ends. In DNA, the CDR3 is TGCAGTGCTAGGGAGGGACACACCATATATTTT. It codes for CSAREGHTIYF.

CDR3 protein: CASSSPGQTSYEQYF. CDR3 nucleotides: TGTGCCAGCAGTTCCCCGGGACAGACTAGCTACGAGCAGTACTTC. This chain uses TRBV28 with TRBJ2-7; possibly TRBD1 for D (7 bases). This CDR3 has 15 residues. The germline CDR1 and CDR2 sequences are MDHEN and SYDVKM. Between the trimmed V and J ends, which lost 4 bases and 3 bases, there was a span of 16 bases.

The rearrangement uses TRBV28 and TRBJ1-2; D ambiguous. V lost 6 bases and J lost 1, with 9 bases in between. Per the germline V gene, CDR1 is MDHEN and CDR2 is SYDVKM. The CDR3 covers 13 residues. CDR3 sequence: CASSPTFNYGYTF. CDR3 sequence (DNA): TGTGCCAGCAGCCCGACATTTAACTATGGCTACACCTTC.

The chain employs TRBV25-1 and TRBJ1-4; TRBD1 aligns across 8 bases. The J segment lost 7 bases and the V segment lost 1 base, leaving 5 bases of the junction unmatched. Germline-derived CDR1 and CDR2 are MGHDK and SYGVNS. CDR3 size: 15 residues. This chain's CDR3 is CASSEWGTGGEKLFF. For the CDR3, the DNA is TGTGCCAGCAGTGAATGGGGGACAGGTGGTGAAAAACTGTTTTTT. Full variable domain (rest looked up from reference TRBV25-1 and TRBJ1-4): EADIYQTPRYLVIGTGKKITLECSQTMGHDKMYWYQQDPGMELHLIHYSYGVNSTEKGDLSSESTVSRIRTEHFPLTLESARPSHTSQYLCASSEWGTGGEKLFFGSGTQLSVL.

The chain links TRBV30 to TRBJ2-1; TRBD1 might be the D (6 bases). CDR3 size: 12 residues. Trimming stripped 4 bases from V and 3 bases from J, with 7 bases between. Germline V gene sequence: CDR1 GTSNPN, CDR2 SVGIG (reference sequence). CDR3 nucleotide sequence: TGTGCCTGGACAGGGGACTACAATGAGCAGTTCTTC. It yields the protein CAWTGDYNEQFF.

V and J are TRBV6-1 and TRBJ1-1; possible D gene TRBD1, 6 bases. V gave up 9 bases and J gave up 0 bases, with 11 bases separating them. CDR1 is MNHNS, CDR2 SASEGT, per germline. The CDR3 runs to 13 residues. The CDR3 here is CASGQRLNTEAFF. CDR3 coding DNA: TGTGCCAGTGGACAGAGACTGAACACTGAAGCTTTCTTT.

This chain uses TRBV5-1 with TRBJ1-1; tentative D call: TRBD1 (6 bases). CDR1 and CDR2 from the germline V gene are SGHRS and YFSETQ. Trimming took off 0 bases at V and 5 bases at J, with 11 bases between the two ends. This CDR3 is built from 14 residues. Written as DNA, the CDR3 is TGCGCCAGCAGCTTGGGAGGGGGAAGTACTGAAGCTTTCTTT. Protein product: CASSLGGGSTEAFF.

The J gene is TRBJ2-1, the V gene TRBV30; possible D gene TRBD2, 5 bases. CDR1 is GTSNPN and CDR2 is SVGIG in the germline V gene (reference sequence). The ends were cut back, 0 bases at V and 5 bases at J, with 14 bases in the middle. The CDR3 is 15 residues long. The CDR3 DNA reads as TGTGCCTGGAGTGTATTGATGGGAGCCAACAATGAGCAGTTCTTC. Translation: CAWSVLMGANNEQFF.

This clone was detected a few times. V gene TRBV5-8 combines with J gene TRBJ2-2; D is uncertain. From germline, CDR1 is SGHTS and CDR2 YDEGEE. Trimming stripped 6 bases from V and 3 bases from J, with 15 bases between. The CDR3 extends over 15 amino acids. CDR3 in DNA: TGTGCCAGCACCCCCCGCAGTTCGTACACCGGGGAGCTGTTTTTT. Translated: CASTPRSSYTGELFF.

V gene TRBV14 combines with J gene TRBJ2-5; TRBD2 is a possible D gene (6 bases). The CDR3 loop spans 16 amino acids. The V gene's germline CDR1 is SGHDN and CDR2 FVKESK. V lost 1 base and J lost 5, with 17 bases in between. In nucleotides, the CDR3 is TGTGCCAGCAGCCAAGGTATCGGGAGAGGATGGGAGACCCAGTACTTC. Translation: CASSQGIGRGWETQYF.

This clone was counted a few times. The rearrangement links TRBV4-1 to TRBJ1-5; TRBD1 matches at 10 bases. This CDR3 has 18 amino acids. Per germline, CDR1 MGHRA and CDR2 YSYEKL. Trimming cost V 3 bases and J 0 bases; bases outside gene matches: 8. In DNA, the CDR3 is TGCGCCAGCAGCCAGCCCACGGGACAGGGGAATAGCAATCAGCCCCAGCATTTT. It specifies CASSQPTGQGNSNQPQHF.

With respect to this clone: Other DNA sequences of this sample code for an identical CDR3. The V call is TRBV2, the J call TRBJ2-7, with 8 positions matching TRBD2. CDR3 length equals 15 residues. Germline-derived CDR1 and CDR2 are SNHLY and FYNNEI. Trimming removed 1 base from V and 4 bases from J; junction bases left unmatched: 6. CDR3 in amino acids: CASSEEAGGGYEQYF. In DNA, the CDR3 is TGTGCCAGCAGTGAAGAGGCGGGAGGCGGGTACGAGCAGTACTTC.

The V call is TRBV19, the J call TRBJ1-2, with D perhaps TRBD1 (5 bases). The ends were cut back, 1 base at V and 4 bases at J, with 13 bases in the middle. The germline V gene encodes CDR1 LNHDA and CDR2 SQIVND (reference sequence). The CDR3 runs to 15 residues. The CDR3 protein is CASSIGPGIAYGYTF. In nucleotides, the CDR3 is TGTGCCAGTAGTATAGGGCCAGGGATTGCCTATGGCTACACCTTC.

The gene calls are TRBV18 and TRBJ1-2; 9 bases line up with TRBD1. V gave up 4 bases and J gave up 2 bases; unmatched junction bases: 8. The CDR3 runs to 16 residues. Germline lookup yields CDR1 KGHSH and CDR2 LQKENI. The CDR3 region is CASSLSGTGTNYGYTF. The CDR3 DNA reads as TGTGCCAGCTCACTATCTGGGACAGGGACAAACTATGGCTACACCTTC.

There are a few counts of this clone. The chain recombines TRBV30 with TRBJ1-1; 7 nucleotides match TRBD1. The CDR3 extends over 11 amino acids. Germline V gene data show CDR1 as GTSNPN and CDR2 as SVGIG (reference sequence). V lost 8 bases, J lost 10 bases, and 10 bases stayed unmatched. As DNA, the CDR3 is TGTGCCCGACAAGAGGGGGCGGGAGCTTTCTTT. Its protein product is CARQEGAGAFF.

The chain has TRBV14 and TRBJ2-7, with 8 bases lining up with TRBD2. J lost 3 bases, V lost 1 base, and 8 bases had no gene match. Per germline, CDR1 SGHDN and CDR2 FVKESK. The CDR3 contains 16 residues. The CDR3 is CASSQARGRMGYEQYF. The CDR3 coding sequence is TGTGCCAGCAGCCAAGCCCGCGGGAGGATGGGCTACGAGCAGTACTTC.

The rearrangement uses TRBV25-1 and TRBJ1-2; unclear D gene. The CDR3 has 13 residues. Germline lookup yields CDR1 MGHDK and CDR2 SYGVNS. Between the trimmed V and J ends, which lost 4 bases and 2 bases, there was a span of 8 bases. The CDR3 sequence: CASSVSVNYGYTF. In DNA form, the CDR3 reads TGTGCCAGCAGTGTGTCCGTCAACTATGGCTACACCTTC.